This entry features one TCR beta chain sequence. There are many counts of this clonotype. Its recognized antigen is unknown. No much larger clonotype is one base removed from it; base qualities were not supplied. This entry comes from a study of Graves' ophthalmopathy and Graves' hyperthyroidism (dated by TCRdb to 2017 to 2018). A note on the overall study: Peripheral blood was collected before any treatment was given, at the time of initial diagnosis. After sampling, hyperthyroidism patients received methimazole starting at 30 mg daily, and ophthalmopathy patients received high-dose intravenous methylprednisolone. To explore V-J signatures that distinguish ophthalmopathy from hyperthyroidism, a discovery set of around 100 patients was enrolled, made up of 43 with ophthalmopathy and fewer than 60 with stable hyperthyroidism. In more than 5 hyperthyroidism patients, the T-cell repertoire of thyroid tissue was compared with the T-cell repertoire of blood. In total, 135 blood samples were TCR-sequenced: 43 ophthalmopathy, over 70 hyperthyroidism and approximately 17 hyperthyroidism-to-ophthalmopathy patients. An independent validation cohort comprised about 20 hyperthyroidism patients and over 15 patients who later progressed from hyperthyroidism to ophthalmopathy. The study used TCR beta repertoire signatures to distinguish Graves' ophthalmopathy from Graves' hyperthyroidism and to predict progression to ophthalmopathy. For training and testing, the roughly 93 patients in the discovery cohort were randomly divided in a 7:3 ratio. The paper's findings and limits, for the study overall: In cross-validation, the 13-signature model distinguished ophthalmopathy from stable hyperthyroidism with less than 90% sensitivity and around 81% specificity, while in the test set the corresponding values were about 79% and 69%. No statistical method was used to set the sample size in advance, and the investigators knew which group each participant was assigned to. Most expanded thyroid clonotypes with frequency above 0.001 were also detected in blood, suggesting blood repertoires may reflect the thyroid immune response. In validation, the model predicted ophthalmopathy progression with 70.59% sensitivity and approximately 78% specificity; around twelve predicted patients were CT-confirmed with GO in a median of roughly 6.8 months.

Hyperthyroidism was defined as stable when no progression to ophthalmopathy occurred within 18 months of follow-up. Hyperthyroidism patients were newly diagnosed, were aged 18 to 65 years, and had a disease duration under 2 months. Patients with other autoimmune diseases, uncontrolled infections, pregnancy or lactation were excluded from the study. Diagnosis relied on clinical symptoms, serum thyroxine, TRAb, thyroid ultrasound and orbital computed tomography. Ficoll-Paque density gradient centrifugation was used to isolate PBMCs from about 10 ml of fresh peripheral blood. Total RNA was extracted using Trizol reagent, and RNA quality was checked on an Agilent 2100 Bioanalyzer. For repertoire sequencing, TCR beta CDR3 regions were amplified from RNA transcripts. HTBI primers and the Qiagen OneStep RT-PCR kit were used in a first-round RT-PCR, which was followed by a second-round multiplex PCR, size selection and purification. Libraries were sequenced paired-end with 100 bp reads on an Illumina HiSeq2000. Per the original workflow: SOAPnuke was used to process the reads, removing any read that contained adapters or uncalled bases, had a mean Phred below 15, or lacked an exact match to the constant primer or identifier. COPE v1.2.5 was used to merge high-quality paired reads. Each unique nucleotide sequence was defined as a clonotype, and clonotypes were aligned to IMGT TRB V, D and J references with MiTCR v1.1. The analysis was limited to V-J combinations with a frequency above 0.0001, which together covered around 99% of the repertoires. For each V-J combination, a TCR clonal expansion and chaos score was defined as F50 clonal expansion divided by the chaos observed in the TCRdist matrix. Welch's t-statistics and random forest were used to reduce the features to around 13 V-J combinations, which were then used as input to a naive Bayes classifier. Thyroid-blood repertoire similarity was quantified with the Morisita-Horn index. The public sequencing data were trimmed at Q25 with fastp and processed into clonotypes with MiXCR by TCRdb, which kept only in-frame beta chains. For every CDR3 protein sequence, its rows merge into one entry that carries the most common genes and DNA. The V and J calls here are based on TCRdb, not the publication. The sample profile shows fewer than 650,000 distinct CDR3 sequences; 22% of them were found once. The leading ten clones occupy approximately 7% of the sample.

At the junction V is shortened by 4 bases and J by 7 bases, with 11 bases in between. The CDR3 has 12 amino acids, counting the end cysteine and phenylalanine. The kept DNA is CDR3 alone, 36 bases in frame from the first base. The material sequenced was peripheral blood. The rearrangement combines TRBV12-3 or TRBV12-4 with TRBJ2-7; the D gene is unclear. This TCR came from a woman under 30 with stable Graves' hyperthyroidism. Some clones in this sample may be carry-over from other donors' samples. Donor details come from another sample of the same person, matched by shared clones. CDR3 reads: CASSSGPGEQYF. The sequenced DNA is TGTGCCAGCAGTTCCGGACCGGGTGAGCAGTACTTC.